The 25 T cell receptor beta chains listed next were all sequenced from one sample in a study of blood T cell repertoires in COVID-19. Only in-frame clones appear in the TCRdb table, and some are missing; sequencing was by immunoSEQ multiplex PCR. The sample records around 150,000 clones, about nine tenths being singletons. Sequencing was done on a sample of peripheral blood. These receptors were collected from a man younger than 40 with COVID-19, enrolled during active disease.

This chain connects TRBV19 to TRBJ1-4, with D possibly TRBD1 on 6 matching bases. The germline V gene encodes CDR1 LNHDA and CDR2 SQIVND (reference sequence). V was trimmed by 8 bases and J by 3 bases, leaving 19 bases between them. CDR3 length equals 16 residues. CDR3 amino acids: CASEGDASGSNEKLFF. In DNA, the CDR3 is TGTGCCAGTGAGGGGGATGCGTCAGGGTCTAATGAAAAACTGTTTTTT.

The rearrangement links TRBV7-3 to TRBJ2-2, with TRBD1 as a possible D gene (5 bases). Trimming cost V 6 bases and J 1 base, with 9 bases left between them. Germline V gives CDR1 SGHTA, CDR2 FQGTGA. This CDR3 is built from 14 residues. DNA of the CDR3: TGTGCCAGCAGAGGGGCAGGGAACACCGGGGAGCTGTTTTTT. Translated, it gives CASRGAGNTGELFF.

This chain connects TRBV7-6 to TRBJ1-1; possibly TRBD1 for D (5 bases). Germline CDR1 and CDR2: SGHVS and FNYEAQ. CDR3 length equals 16 residues. Trimming stripped 1 base from V and 0 bases from J, with 12 bases between. The CDR3 sequence: CASSLDIQGLNTEAFF. The CDR3 bases are TGTGCCAGCAGCTTAGATATTCAGGGTCTGAACACTGAAGCTTTCTTT.

This sequence joins TRBV2 and TRBJ2-3; TRBD2 matches 7 bases. The V segment lost 5 bases and the J segment 2 bases; nucleotides outside the gene matches: 13. Germline-derived CDR1 and CDR2 are SNHLY and FYNNEI. This CDR3 has 17 amino acids. The CDR3 loop is CASSPTLARRVTDTQYF. In DNA form, the CDR3 reads TGTGCCAGCAGTCCCACACTAGCGCGAAGGGTCACAGATACGCAGTATTTT.

V gene TRBV7-9 combines with J gene TRBJ2-2; 10 nucleotides line up with TRBD1. CDR3 size: 16 residues. V was clipped by 5 bases and J by 7 bases; unmatched bases: 10. Germline-derived CDR1 and CDR2 are SEHNR and FQNEAQ (reference sequence). In nucleotides, the CDR3 is TGTGCCAGCAGCCAATTGCGGGGACAGGGGAGCGGGGAGCTGTTTTTT. Translated: CASSQLRGQGSGELFF.

The rearrangement joins TRBV5-1 to TRBJ2-1; tentatively, D is TRBD2 (6 bases). The CDR3 contains 15 residues. Germline V gene sequence: CDR1 SGHRS, CDR2 YFSETQ. Trimming removed 4 bases at V and 2 bases at J, with 13 bases between. CDR3 in DNA: TGCGCCAGCAGCATTTCGCGGGGTCCCTACAATGAGCAGTTCTTC. This gives the protein CASSISRGPYNEQFF.

The J gene is TRBJ2-7, the V gene TRBV27; D perhaps matches TRBD2 (5 bases). CDR3 length: 16 residues. Trimming shortened V by 6 bases and J by 0 bases, and 18 bases separated the two germline ends. Germline V gene data show CDR1 as MNHEY and CDR2 as SMNVEV (reference sequence). The CDR3 region is CASSPSWGVSSYEQYF. The CDR3 region has the DNA TGTGCCAGCAGCCCCTCCTGGGGAGTCAGCTCCTACGAGCAGTACTTC.

This CDR3 is CASSTQTGGNSPLHF. The CDR3 nucleotides read TGTGCCAGTAGTACCCAGACAGGGGGCAATTCACCCCTCCACTTT. The chain combines TRBV19 with TRBJ1-6; 10 positions agree with TRBD1. V shed 4 bases, J shed 7 bases, and the junction held 4 bases outside the gene matches. Looked up from germline, CDR1 is LNHDA and CDR2 is SQIVND (reference sequence). The CDR3 is 15 amino acids.

This rearrangement joins TRBV10-3 to TRBJ2-3, with TRBD2 matching 9 bases. The J segment lost 0 bases and the V segment lost 7 bases, leaving 5 bases of the junction unmatched. Germline lookup yields CDR1 ENHRY and CDR2 SYGVKD. The CDR3 contains 15 residues. CDR3 residues: CAIKLAGLSTDTQYF. DNA of the CDR3: TGTGCCATCAAGCTAGCGGGACTTAGCACAGATACGCAGTATTTT.

The chain combines TRBV5-1 with TRBJ1-5; TRBD1 aligns across 7 bases. Trimming took 5 bases from V and 5 from J; bases not matched to a gene: 4. Germline CDR1 is SGHRS and CDR2 is YFSETQ. The CDR3 is made up of 13 amino acids. Written as DNA, the CDR3 is TGCGCCAGCAGACAGGGGCCGGATCAGCCCCAGCATTTT. This codes for CASRQGPDQPQHF.

The chain couples TRBV27 to TRBJ1-6; a possible D gene is TRBD1 (5 bases). V lost 1 base, J lost 0 bases, and 10 bases lay in between. The CDR3 runs to 17 residues. From germline, CDR1 is MNHEY and CDR2 SMNVEV (reference sequence). The CDR3 here is CASSLLGASSYNSPLHF. The DNA of the CDR3 is TGTGCCAGCAGTTTATTAGGGGCCAGCTCCTATAATTCACCCCTCCACTTT.

The genes are TRBV6-2 or TRBV6-3 and TRBJ2-5; 8 bases align to TRBD1. The CDR3 spans 15 residues. The trim removed 6 bases at V and 0 bases at J, leaving 6 bases unmatched. CDR1 and CDR2 from the germline V gene are MNHEY and SVGEGT. CDR3 DNA sequence: TGTGCCAGCAGCCCGGGACAGGCCTACCAAGAGACCCAGTACTTC. It yields the protein CASSPGQAYQETQYF.

The V gene is TRBV3-1 (or the pseudogene TRBV3-2), the J gene TRBJ2-7, with 9 bases that match TRBD1. V was pared by 2 bases and J by 2 bases, with 1 base of the junction left unmatched. The CDR3 sequence is 14 residues long. Per germline, CDR1 LGHDT and CDR2 YNNKEL (reference sequence). This CDR3 reads CASSQRTGAYEQYF. The CDR3 nucleotides read TGTGCCAGCAGCCAAAGGACAGGGGCCTACGAGCAGTACTTC.

This chain links TRBV5-5 with TRBJ2-6; D ambiguous. CDR1 and CDR2 (germline): SGHKS, YYEKEE (reference sequence). Trimming took off 0 bases at V and 8 bases at J, with 9 bases between the two ends. CDR3 length equals 14 residues. CDR3 amino acids: CASSLGSSTNVLTF. The DNA of the CDR3 is TGTGCCAGCAGCTTGGGGAGCAGCACCAACGTCCTGACTTTC.

The J gene is TRBJ2-7, the V gene TRBV24-1; possibly TRBD1 for D (5 bases). Between the trimmed V and J ends, which lost 3 bases and 2 bases, there was a span of 10 bases. This CDR3 contains 14 residues. Germline-derived CDR1 and CDR2 are KGHDR and SFDVKD. This CDR3 reads CATSDNRPPYEQYF. DNA for the CDR3: TGTGCCACCAGTGATAACAGGCCCCCCTACGAGCAGTACTTC.

This clone was counted once. The chain carries TRBV5-5 and TRBJ1-4; 7 nucleotides align to TRBD1. The V gene end was trimmed by 4 bases and the J gene end by 0 bases; junction bases not matched to a gene: 12. Germline V lookup: CDR1 SGHKS, CDR2 YYEKEE (reference sequence). The CDR3 runs to 18 residues. CDR3 loop: CASSRDRPKTATNEKLFF. The CDR3 nucleotides read TGTGCCAGCAGCCGGGACAGACCTAAGACTGCAACTAATGAAAAACTGTTTTTT.

The chain links TRBV19 to TRBJ2-3, with 10 nucleotides matching TRBD2. Germline loops: CDR1 LNHDA, CDR2 SQIVND (reference sequence). The ends lost 5 bases at V and 1 base at J; junction bases unmatched: 6. The CDR3 has 16 residues. CDR3 protein: CASSPHGTSGTDTQYF. CDR3 bases: TGTGCCAGTAGTCCCCATGGGACTAGCGGCACAGATACGCAGTATTTT.

This clone was found once. The chain employs TRBV6-1 and TRBJ2-5, with a weak D call TRBD1 (5 bases). The germline V and J ends were trimmed by 1 base and 5 bases, with 14 bases remaining between them. The germline gives CDR1 MNHNS, CDR2 SASEGT. CDR3 length: 15 residues. This CDR3 reads CASSEGTISGETQYF. The CDR3 DNA follows: TGTGCCAGCAGTGAAGGGACAATCTCAGGGGAGACCCAGTACTTC.

The chain combines TRBV6-2 or TRBV6-3 with TRBJ2-4; maybe TRBD2 (5 bases). V lost 2 bases and J 3 bases, leaving 8 bases between the germline ends. Per germline, CDR1 MNHEY and CDR2 SVGEGT. This CDR3 is 14 amino acids long. CDR3: CASSYPGIKNIQYF. DNA of the CDR3: TGTGCCAGCAGTTACCCCGGGATCAAAAACATTCAGTACTTC.

The CDR3 coding sequence is TGTGCCAGCAGCCTTCTCGCGGGGCAAGAGACCCAGTACTTC. It codes for CASSLLAGQETQYF. This chain uses TRBV7-9 with TRBJ2-5, with a tentative D call TRBD2 (6 bases). V lost 5 bases and J lost 2, with 12 bases in between. The V gene's germline CDR1 is SEHNR and CDR2 FQNEAQ (reference sequence). The CDR3 sequence is 14 residues long.

The chain joins TRBV5-8 to TRBJ2-7, with TRBD1 identical over 7 bases. V was clipped by 7 bases and J by 3 bases; unmatched bases: 13. CDR3 length: 15 residues. Germline V CDR1 and CDR2: SGHTS, YDEGEE. CDR3 nucleotide sequence: TGTGCCAGCCACCTGGGACAGCAGCTTATCTACGAGCAGTACTTC. Translating gives CASHLGQQLIYEQYF.

The chain employs TRBV7-8 and TRBJ2-5, with TRBD2 identical over 8 bases. The CDR3 runs to 14 residues. Trimming removed 5 bases from V and 5 bases from J; junction bases left unmatched: 7. The germline CDR1 and CDR2 sequences are SGHVS and FQNEAQ. The CDR3 spells CASSPGGGGETQYF. CDR3 coding DNA: TGTGCCAGCAGCCCGGGAGGCGGGGGGGAGACCCAGTACTTC.

The rearrangement joins TRBV19 to TRBJ1-2; tentatively, D is TRBD1 (6 bases). Trimming left V 4 bases short and J 2 bases short, with 14 bases between. The germline gives CDR1 LNHDA, CDR2 SQIVND (reference sequence). The CDR3 is 15 residues long. The CDR3 nucleotides are TGTGCCAGTAGTACCCCCGGACAGAGGAACTATGGCTACACCTTC. It translates to CASSTPGQRNYGYTF.

J is TRBJ2-1 and V is TRBV19; unclear D gene. Germline loops: CDR1 LNHDA, CDR2 SQIVND (reference sequence). CDR3 size: 16 residues. The ends were cut back, 0 bases at V and 1 base at J, with 10 bases in the middle. The CDR3, as DNA: TGTGCCAGTAGTATAGATTTAGAAACGTCCTACAATGAGCAGTTCTTC. It codes for CASSIDLETSYNEQFF. Supplemented by reference TRBV19 and TRBJ2-1, the full variable domain reads DGGITQSPKYLFRKEGQNVTLSCEQNLNHDAMYWYRQDPGQGLRLIYYSQIVNDFQKGDIAEGYSVSREKKESFPLTVTSAQKNPTAFYLCASSIDLETSYNEQFFGPGTRLTVL.

This clone came up a few times. The J gene is TRBJ2-7, the V gene TRBV11-2; D might be TRBD1 (6 bases). CDR3 length: 17 residues. Trimming removed 6 bases from V and 0 bases from J, with 21 bases in between. From germline, CDR1 is SGHAT and CDR2 FQNNGV. In nucleotides, the CDR3 is TGTGCCAGCAGGGGATCGGTGGGGGCTGTCAGCTCCTACGAGCAGTACTTC. Its translation: CASRGSVGAVSSYEQYF.